The rows below give T cell receptor beta chains drawn from one sample of a study of shared clonotypes between healthy human individuals. The table came from immunoSEQ multiplex PCR; TCRdb's copy has only in-frame clones and leaves some out. Of 2 million or so clones in the sample, about 95% were seen once. Material for sequencing was naive CD8+ T cells sorted from blood. The receptors originated from a man aged 18-30 years in good health. Each CDR3 is given with its conserved first and last residue. Each record gives: clone size, J gene, V gene, D gene, CDR3 protein, CDR3 DNA. The D gene is left open where the match is weak. Where a row states a size, it is once, few, many or the class of an expanded clone; other rows omit it.

- | TRBJ2-3 | TRBV27 | - | CASSLLGPSTDTQYF | TGTGCCAGCAGTTTGTTGGGGCCGAGCACAGATACGCAGTATTTT
- | TRBJ2-5 | TRBV10-1 | - | CASSESSWETQYF | TGCGCCAGCAGTGAGTCAAGCTGGGAGACCCAGTACTTC
- | TRBJ2-7 | TRBV7-9 | TRBD2 | CASKGTSAPYEQYF | TGTGCCAGCAAGGGGACTAGTGCACCCTACGAGCAGTACTTC
- | TRBJ2-7 | TRBV27 | TRBD2 | CASSFLKLAGVGEQYF | TGTGCCAGCAGTTTTTTGAAACTAGCGGGAGTGGGCGAGCAGTACTTC
- | TRBJ2-3 | TRBV25-1 | - | CASSELGGFADTQYF | TGTGCCAGCAGTGAATTGGGGGGATTCGCAGATACGCAGTATTTT
- | TRBJ2-3 | TRBV11-2 | - | CASSLGGGADTQYF | TGTGCCAGCAGCTTGGGAGGGGGGGCAGATACGCAGTATTTT
- | TRBJ1-2 | TRBV29-1 | - | CSVDSNRAMSYGYTF | TGCAGCGTAGATTCTAACCGGGCCATGAGCTATGGCTACACCTTC
- | TRBJ1-2 | TRBV19 | TRBD1 | CASSKGTANYGYTF | TGTGCCAGTAGTAAGGGGACAGCAAACTATGGCTACACCTTC
once | TRBJ1-6 | TRBV6-1 | TRBD1 | CASSEGQVMYSYNSPLHF | TGTGCCAGCAGTGAGGGACAGGTCATGTACTCCTATAATTCACCCCTCCACTTT
- | TRBJ2-7 | TRBV27 | - | CASSLSSAYEQYF | TGTGCCAGCAGTTTATCATCAGCCTACGAGCAGTACTTC
many | TRBJ1-5 | TRBV20-1 | - | CSAPRVGPQHF | TGCAGTGCGCCGAGGGTGGGTCCCCAGCATTTT
- | TRBJ2-7 | TRBV4-3 | - | CASSQGASSYEQYF | TGCGCCAGCAGCCAAGGTGCCAGCTCCTACGAGCAGTACTTC
once | TRBJ2-5 | TRBV4-3 | - | CASSQDRFQETQYF | TGCGCCAGCAGCCAAGATCGGTTTCAAGAGACCCAGTACTTC
- | TRBJ2-2 | TRBV5-1 | TRBD2 | CASRPGTSGTANTGELFF | TGCGCCAGCAGGCCCGGGACTAGCGGGACAGCGAACACCGGGGAGCTGTTTTTT
- | TRBJ1-6 | TRBV9 | TRBD1 | CASSLTGGIISPLHF | TGTGCCAGCAGCTTAACAGGGGGCATAATTTCACCCCTCCACTTT
once | TRBJ2-5 | TRBV25-1 | - | CASSEGLGAQYF | TGTGCCAGCAGTGAAGGCCTGGGAGCCCAGTACTTC
- | TRBJ1-1 | TRBV6-1 | - | CASSEAGFGEAFF | TGTGCCAGCAGTGAAGCAGGGTTCGGTGAAGCTTTCTTT
once | TRBJ2-7 | TRBV2 | - | CASRPGAGEQYF | TGTGCCAGCAGACCGGGTGCCGGGGAGCAGTACTTC
- | TRBJ1-2 | TRBV28 | - | CASSFPKTGVKSNYGYTF | TGTGCCAGCAGTTTCCCTAAGACAGGCGTTAAATCTAACTATGGCTACACCTTC
- | TRBJ2-7 | TRBV11-2 | - | CASSRGPIYEQYF | TGTGCCAGCAGTCGGGGGCCCATCTACGAGCAGTACTTC
- | TRBJ1-1 | TRBV10-3 | - | CAISEPGLGPEAFF | TGTGCCATCAGTGAGCCTGGGCTGGGCCCTGAAGCTTTCTTT
- | TRBJ2-3 | TRBV5-1 | - | CASSFGTIRGDTQYF | TGCGCCAGCAGCTTTGGGACAATCCGAGGGGATACGCAGTATTTT
- | TRBJ2-2 | TRBV6-4 | - | CASSVRGETGTGELFF | TGTGCCAGCAGTGTAAGGGGGGAGACGGGCACCGGGGAGCTGTTTTTT
once | TRBJ1-6 | TRBV20-1 | - | CSGDLDSPLHF | TGCAGTGGTGATCTCGATTCACCCCTCCACTTT
once | TRBJ2-1 | TRBV7-9 | - | CASSSRAGYRRDYNEQFF | TGTGCCAGCAGTTCTCGAGCAGGGTATCGAAGGGACTACAATGAGCAGTTCTTC
- | TRBJ2-5 | TRBV4-3 | TRBD2 | CASSQVYGRAGETQYF | TGCGCCAGCAGCCAAGTTTACGGGAGGGCCGGAGAGACCCAGTACTTC
- | TRBJ1-1 | TRBV19 | - | CASSILGPSLAFF | TGTGCCAGTAGTATCCTGGGCCCGTCTCTAGCTTTCTTT
few | TRBJ2-2 | TRBV2 | TRBD2 | CASSGETSERELFF | TGTGCCAGCAGTGGTGAGACTAGCGAAAGGGAGCTGTTTTTT
- | TRBJ1-5 | TRBV2 | - | CASKGLHEGNQPQHF | TGTGCCAGCAAGGGACTACATGAGGGCAATCAGCCCCAGCATTTT
- | TRBJ1-1 | TRBV19 | - | CASSIVSVTEAFF | TGTGCCAGTAGTATAGTTTCGGTCACTGAAGCTTTCTTT
- | TRBJ2-7 | TRBV5-3 | - | CARSLEGTTYERYF | TGTGCCAGAAGCTTGGAGGGGACCACCTACGAGCGGTACTTC
once | TRBJ1-6 | TRBV11-2 | TRBD1 | CASSPHPGTGNNSPLHF | TGTGCCAGCAGCCCCCATCCCGGGACAGGGAATAATTCACCCCTCCACTTT
- | TRBJ1-2 | TRBV5-8 | TRBD1 | CASSLARGLYGYTF | TGTGCCAGCAGCTTGGCGAGGGGGCTCTATGGCTACACCTTC
- | TRBJ1-2 | TRBV2 | - | CASSDPSLGAHGYTF | TGTGCCAGCAGTGATCCCTCCTTGGGGGCTCATGGCTACACCTTC
- | TRBJ2-7 | TRBV4-1 | - | CASSPIPGTYEQYF | TGCGCCAGCAGCCCGATTCCCGGGACCTACGAGCAGTACTTC
- | TRBJ2-1 | TRBV27 | - | CASSLMVIGSYNEQFF | TGTGCCAGCAGTTTAATGGTGATAGGGTCGTACAATGAGCAGTTCTTC
- | TRBJ1-5 | TRBV5-1 | - | CASSLDGGLQPQHF | TGCGCCAGCAGCTTGGACGGAGGGCTTCAGCCCCAGCATTTT
- | TRBJ2-5 | TRBV5-6 | TRBD2 | CASSYLAGGPETQYF | TGTGCCAGCAGCTACTTAGCGGGGGGACCAGAGACCCAGTACTTC
- | TRBJ2-7 | TRBV2 | - | CASSEAPGAVSYEQYF | TGTGCCAGCAGTGAAGCCCCCGGGGCGGTGTCCTACGAGCAGTACTTC
- | TRBJ1-4 | TRBV21-1 | - | CASVRPRKGNEKLFF | TGTGCCAGCGTTCGACCCCGTAAAGGAAATGAAAAACTGTTTTTT
- | TRBJ1-2 | TRBV7-6 | - | CASSSTPSSGDGYTF | TGTGCCAGCAGCTCCACCCCCAGCTCAGGGGATGGCTACACCTTC
- | TRBJ2-7 | TRBV9 | - | CASSVGATYEQYF | TGTGCCAGCAGCGTAGGGGCAACCTACGAGCAGTACTTC
- | TRBJ1-2 | TRBV7-2 | TRBD1 | CASSLRQGKIANYGYTF | TGTGCCAGCAGCTTAAGACAGGGTAAAATAGCTAACTATGGCTACACCTTC
- | TRBJ1-3 | TRBV9 | TRBD1 | CASSAYQGAPGNTIYF | TGTGCCAGCAGCGCTTATCAGGGGGCGCCTGGAAACACCATATATTTT
- | TRBJ1-6 | TRBV7-9 | TRBD1 | CASSLGPTGHSPLHF | TGTGCCAGCAGCTTAGGGCCGACAGGGCACTCACCCCTCCACTTT
- | TRBJ2-6 | TRBV9 | - | CASSVEGYSGANVLTF | TGTGCCAGCAGCGTAGAGGGTTACTCTGGGGCCAACGTCCTGACTTTC
- | TRBJ2-7 | TRBV7-9 | TRBD2 | CASSQLAGVEYEQYF | TGTGCCAGCAGCCAACTAGCGGGAGTAGAGTACGAGCAGTACTTC
- | TRBJ2-6 | TRBV19 | TRBD1 | CASSVQGYGANVLTF | TGTGCCAGTAGTGTACAGGGGTACGGGGCCAACGTCCTGACTTTC
- | TRBJ1-2 | TRBV4-1 | - | CASSQPTGLNGYTF | TGCGCCAGCAGCCAGCCAACGGGATTGAATGGCTACACCTTC
once | TRBJ2-1 | TRBV27 | - | CASSWGGLTREQFF | TGTGCCAGCAGTTGGGGGGGCCTTACGCGTGAGCAGTTCTTC
- | TRBJ1-1 | TRBV12-5 | TRBD1 | CASGHKLPGQGASEAFF | TGTGCTAGTGGTCACAAATTACCGGGACAGGGGGCGTCTGAAGCTTTCTTT
few | TRBJ1-2 | TRBV6-5 | - | CASSRRVFYGYTF | TGTGCCAGCAGTCGTCGGGTGTTCTATGGCTACACCTTC
- | TRBJ2-1 | TRBV4-1 | TRBD1 | CASSQYGQGSSYNEQFF | TGCGCCAGCAGCCAGTATGGACAGGGGAGCTCCTACAATGAGCAGTTCTTC